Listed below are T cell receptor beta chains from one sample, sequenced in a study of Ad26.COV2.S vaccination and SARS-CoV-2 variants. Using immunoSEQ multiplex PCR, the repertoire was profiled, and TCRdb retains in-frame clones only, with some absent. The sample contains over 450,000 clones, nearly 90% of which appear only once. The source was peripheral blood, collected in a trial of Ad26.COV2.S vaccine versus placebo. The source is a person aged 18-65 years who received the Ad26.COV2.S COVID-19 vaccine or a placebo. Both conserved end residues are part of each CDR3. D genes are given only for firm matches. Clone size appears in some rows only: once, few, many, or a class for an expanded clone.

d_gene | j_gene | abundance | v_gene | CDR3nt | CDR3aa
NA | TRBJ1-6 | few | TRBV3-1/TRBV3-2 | TGTGCCAGCAGCCAAGATTATTTATCAGGCCTCGGGCTTTCACCCCTCCACTTT | CASSQDYLSGLGLSPLHF
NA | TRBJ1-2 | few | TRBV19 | TGTGCCAGTAGTATCTGGACAGCCTATGGCTACACCTTC | CASSIWTAYGYTF
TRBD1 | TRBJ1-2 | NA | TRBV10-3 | TGTGCCATCTGGGGGACAGGGAATCATGGCTACACCTTC | CAIWGTGNHGYTF
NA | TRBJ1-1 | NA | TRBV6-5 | TGTGCCAGCAGTTACTCGAGTGATGGGGGACCTGAAGCTTTCTTT | CASSYSSDGGPEAFF
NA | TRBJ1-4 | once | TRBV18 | TGTGCCAGCTCACCAGGAACTAATGAAAAACTGTTTTTT | CASSPGTNEKLFF
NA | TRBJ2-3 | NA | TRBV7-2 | TGTGCCAGCAGCTTAGGTACGGGTTGGAGAGATACGCAGTATTTT | CASSLGTGWRDTQYF
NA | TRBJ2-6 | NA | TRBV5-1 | TGCGCCAGTCGACTAACCGTCTCTGGGGCCAACGTCCTGACTTTC | CASRLTVSGANVLTF
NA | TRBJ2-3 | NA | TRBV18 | TGTGCCAGCTCACCAACGGACAGTGACACAGATACGCAGTATTTT | CASSPTDSDTDTQYF
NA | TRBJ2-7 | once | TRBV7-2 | TGTGCCAGCAGCTTAGGGGCTGCGAGCTCCTACGAGCAGTACTTC | CASSLGAASSYEQYF
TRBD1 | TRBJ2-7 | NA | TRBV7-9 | TGTGCCAGCAGCTTAAAGACAGGGAAGGGCTCCTACGAGCAGTACTTC | CASSLKTGKGSYEQYF
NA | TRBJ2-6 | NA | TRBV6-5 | TGTGCCAGCAGGGTAACTGGGGCCAACGTCCTGACTTTC | CASRVTGANVLTF
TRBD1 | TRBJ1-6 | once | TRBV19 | TGTGCCAGTACGCTCGGGGACAGGAGGGCTTCACCCCTCCACTTT | CASTLGDRRASPLHF
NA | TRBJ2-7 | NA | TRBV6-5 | TGTGCCAGCAGTTACTCAGGGGCGGGACCCTCCTACGAGCAGTACTTC | CASSYSGAGPSYEQYF
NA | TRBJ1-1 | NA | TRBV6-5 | TGTGCCAGCAGTCGGGCGGGTGGGGGTGAAGCTTTCTTT | CASSRAGGGEAFF
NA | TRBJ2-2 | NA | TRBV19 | TGTGCCAGTAGTATAATCGGGGGGCGCGTCACCGGGGAGCTGTTTTTT | CASSIIGGRVTGELFF
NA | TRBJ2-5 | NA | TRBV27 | TGTGCCAGCCGGCGGGGAGTAGGGACCCAGTACTTC | CASRRGVGTQYF
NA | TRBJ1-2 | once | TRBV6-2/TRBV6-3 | TGTGCCAGCAGTTCCCTTCCTGGCTACACCTTC | CASSSLPGYTF
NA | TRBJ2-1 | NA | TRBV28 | TGTGCCAGCGTGGGTTCCTCCTACAATGAGCAGTTCTTC | CASVGSSYNEQFF
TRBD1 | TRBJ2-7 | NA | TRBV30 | TGTGCCTGGAGTCCCACAGGGGGCTTCTCCTACGAGCAGTACTTC | CAWSPTGGFSYEQYF
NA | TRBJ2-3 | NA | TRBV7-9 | TGTGCCAGCAGCTTACCCACAGGGCTCACAGATACGCAGTATTTT | CASSLPTGLTDTQYF
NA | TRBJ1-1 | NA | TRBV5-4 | TGTGCCAGCAGCTTGATGCAGGGTACGAACACTGAAGCTTTCTTT | CASSLMQGTNTEAFF
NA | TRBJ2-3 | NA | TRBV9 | TGTGCCAGCAGCAATAGCGGATCTAGCACAGATACGCAGTATTTT | CASSNSGSSTDTQYF
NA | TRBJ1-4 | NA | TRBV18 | TGTGCCAGCTCACTGGACCTCCTAACTAATGAAAAACTGTTTTTT | CASSLDLLTNEKLFF
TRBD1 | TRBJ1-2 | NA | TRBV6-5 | TGTGCCAGCAGTTATGACACCGGGACAGGGTACGGCTACACCTTC | CASSYDTGTGYGYTF
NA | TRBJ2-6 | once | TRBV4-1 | TGCGCCAGCAGCCAAGTTGGGGGGACTGGGGCCAACGTCCTGACTTTC | CASSQVGGTGANVLTF
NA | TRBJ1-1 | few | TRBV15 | TGTGCCACCAGCGTAATACTGAACACTGAAGCTTTCTTT | CATSVILNTEAFF
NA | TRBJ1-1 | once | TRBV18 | TGTGCCAGCTCATCGGGGCAGGGGCTAAACACTGAAGCTTTCTTT | CASSSGQGLNTEAFF
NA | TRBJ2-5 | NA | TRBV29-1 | TGCAGCGTTGAAGGAGACTCTCAAGAGACCCAGTACTTC | CSVEGDSQETQYF
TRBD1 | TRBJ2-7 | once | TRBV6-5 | TGTGCCAGCACCGAAACGACAGGGGGGTACGAGCAGTACTTC | CASTETTGGYEQYF
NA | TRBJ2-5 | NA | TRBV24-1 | TGTGCCACCAGTGATTTCCCCCGGGACCGTCGGGAGACCCAGTACTTC | CATSDFPRDRRETQYF
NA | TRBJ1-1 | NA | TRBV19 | TGTGCCAGTATTGACAGGTCTGAAGCTTTCTTT | CASIDRSEAFF
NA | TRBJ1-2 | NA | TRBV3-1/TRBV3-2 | TGTGCCAGCAGCCAAGAAGGCGGTGGCTACACCTTC | CASSQEGGGYTF
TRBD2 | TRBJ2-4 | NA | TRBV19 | TGTGCCAGTAGTATTGGGCTAGCGGGAGACCTAAACATTCAGTACTTC | CASSIGLAGDLNIQYF
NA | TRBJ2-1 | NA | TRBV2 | TGTGCCAGCAGTTGGACAGAGCAGTTCTTC | CASSWTEQFF
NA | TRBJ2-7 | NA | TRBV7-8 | TGTGCCAGCAGCTCAGCTAGAGGGACAACCTACGAGCAGTACTTC | CASSSARGTTYEQYF
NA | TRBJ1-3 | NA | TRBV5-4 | TGTGCCAGCAGCTTAAAGGGCTCTGGAAACACCATATATTTT | CASSLKGSGNTIYF
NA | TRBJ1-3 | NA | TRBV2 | TGTGCCAGCAGTGAACGGGCGGGGCTTGGAAACACCATATATTTT | CASSERAGLGNTIYF
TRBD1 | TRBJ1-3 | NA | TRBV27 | TGTGCCAGCAGTTTAACAGGGGTTGCTGGAAACACCATATATTTT | CASSLTGVAGNTIYF
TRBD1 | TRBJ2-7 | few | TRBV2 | TGTGCCAGCAGGCAGAGACAGGGGACCTACGAGCAGTACTTC | CASRQRQGTYEQYF
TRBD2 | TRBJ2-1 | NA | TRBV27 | TGTGCCAGCAGTTTTAGTTTCGGACTAGCGGGGGCACGGGCGCAGTTCTTC | CASSFSFGLAGARAQFF
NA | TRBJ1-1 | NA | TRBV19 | TGTGCCAGTAGTATTGGTTGGATGAACACTGAAGCTTTCTTT | CASSIGWMNTEAFF
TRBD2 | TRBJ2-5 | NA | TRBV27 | TGTGCCAGCAGTTGGGACGGGAGGGCCGGAGCGAGAGAGACCCAGTACTTC | CASSWDGRAGARETQYF
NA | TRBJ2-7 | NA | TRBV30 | TGTGCCTGGAGTGTTTGGCTTGGAGGGACACCGAACCACGAGCAGTACTTC | CAWSVWLGGTPNHEQYF
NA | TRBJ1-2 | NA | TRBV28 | TGTGCCAGCAGTTTAGGGCTCCTCTATGGCTACACCTTC | CASSLGLLYGYTF
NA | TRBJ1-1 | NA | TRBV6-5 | TGTGCCAGCACCCTGGGCGGGGGGGTGAACACTGAAGCTTTCTTT | CASTLGGGVNTEAFF
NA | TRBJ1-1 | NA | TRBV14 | TGTGCCAGCAGCCACTGGATGACAGGGAACACTGAAGCTTTCTTT | CASSHWMTGNTEAFF